The rows below give T cell receptor beta chains drawn from one sample of a study of T cells in Graves' hyperthyroidism and ophthalmopathy. From the multiplex PCR reads, TCRdb called clonotypes with MiXCR, one entry per CDR3 protein. Of hundreds of thousands of distinct CDR3 sequences detected, nearly 45% appear once; the ten largest clones hold under 8%. What was sequenced was peripheral blood or thyroid tissue (not recorded which). These TCRs come from an adult man with Graves' disease, either hyperthyroidism or ophthalmopathy (not recorded which). CDR3s include the opening cysteine and the closing phenylalanine or tryptophan. The order of the fields is D gene, J gene, V gene, clone size, CDR3 DNA, CDR3 protein. D genes are given only for firm matches. Clone size is not always given. Where it is, it says once, few, many or a class for expanded clones.

D gene: TRBD1
J gene: TRBJ2-7
V gene: TRBV19
clone size: -
CDR3 DNA: TGTGCCAGTAGTATTCCCGGGACAGGGGACTACGAGCAGTACTTC
CDR3 protein: CASSIPGTGDYEQYF

D gene: -
J gene: TRBJ2-7
V gene: TRBV2
clone size: many
CDR3 DNA: TGTGCCAGCAGTGATAGAGGGAAGACCTCCTACGAGCAGTACTTC
CDR3 protein: CASSDRGKTSYEQYF

D gene: -
J gene: TRBJ2-7
V gene: TRBV20-1
clone size: -
CDR3 DNA: TGCAGTGCGTATGGGAGGAATCAGCCCCAGCAGTACTTC
CDR3 protein: CSAYGRNQPQQYF

D gene: TRBD1
J gene: TRBJ2-7
V gene: TRBV24-1
clone size: few
CDR3 DNA: TGTGCCACCAGTGTCGGGACAGGGATTAGATACGAGCAGTACTTC
CDR3 protein: CATSVGTGIRYEQYF

D gene: -
J gene: TRBJ1-5
V gene: TRBV24-1
clone size: many
CDR3 DNA: TGTGCCACCGGCAGGGATAGCAATCAGCCCCAGCATTTT
CDR3 protein: CATGRDSNQPQHF

D gene: -
J gene: TRBJ1-2
V gene: TRBV7-3
clone size: few
CDR3 DNA: TGTGCCAGCAGCTTAACGGGGGATACATCTAACTATGGCTACACCTTC
CDR3 protein: CASSLTGDTSNYGYTF

D gene: TRBD1
J gene: TRBJ1-6
V gene: TRBV25-1
clone size: -
CDR3 DNA: TGTGCCACAGGGGGCGGGGGCTCCTATAATTCACCCCTCCACTTT
CDR3 protein: CATGGGGSYNSPLHF

D gene: -
J gene: TRBJ1-2
V gene: TRBV12-3/TRBV12-4
clone size: few
CDR3 DNA: TGTGCCAGCAGTCTCTCGTTTAGTGGCTACACCTTC
CDR3 protein: CASSLSFSGYTF

D gene: TRBD1
J gene: TRBJ1-5
V gene: TRBV20-1
clone size: few
CDR3 DNA: TGCAGTGCCATGGGACAGGAATCCAATCAGCCCCAGCATTTT
CDR3 protein: CSAMGQESNQPQHF

D gene: -
J gene: TRBJ1-4
V gene: TRBV2
clone size: -
CDR3 DNA: TGTGCCAGCAGTGAAGGGGCTTTGGGAAGCGAAAAACTGTTTTTT
CDR3 protein: CASSEGALGSEKLFF

D gene: -
J gene: TRBJ2-6
V gene: TRBV10-3
clone size: many
CDR3 DNA: TGTGCCATCAGTGTGGTTGATGGGGCCAACGTCCTGACTTTC
CDR3 protein: CAISVVDGANVLTF

D gene: TRBD1
J gene: TRBJ1-3
V gene: TRBV7-9
clone size: few
CDR3 DNA: TGTGCCAGCAGCTTAGCAGGGGGCATAATGAACACCATATATTTT
CDR3 protein: CASSLAGGIMNTIYF

D gene: -
J gene: TRBJ1-4
V gene: TRBV2
clone size: -
CDR3 DNA: TGTGCCAGCAGCGGACTGACACGGAGGCATGAAAAACTGTTTTTT
CDR3 protein: CASSGLTRRHEKLFF

D gene: TRBD2
J gene: TRBJ2-7
V gene: TRBV7-3
clone size: -
CDR3 DNA: TGTGCCAGCAGACCCAGCGGGGGGCACTACGAGCAGTACTTC
CDR3 protein: CASRPSGGHYEQYF

D gene: -
J gene: TRBJ1-2
V gene: TRBV29-1
clone size: -
CDR3 DNA: TGCAGCTTGGCAGGGTCCTATGGCTACACCTTC
CDR3 protein: CSLAGSYGYTF

D gene: TRBD1
J gene: TRBJ1-6
V gene: TRBV19
clone size: many
CDR3 DNA: TGTGCCAGTAGTATGACAGGGAGGAATTCACCCCTCCACTTT
CDR3 protein: CASSMTGRNSPLHF

D gene: -
J gene: TRBJ1-1
V gene: TRBV5-5
clone size: -
CDR3 DNA: TGTGCCAGCAGGTCCGGGATAGCGATGAACACTGAAGCTTTCTTT
CDR3 protein: CASRSGIAMNTEAFF

D gene: -
J gene: TRBJ1-5
V gene: TRBV12-3/TRBV12-4
clone size: many
CDR3 DNA: TGTGCCAGCAGTTTACCGGGTCGGCCCCAGCATTTT
CDR3 protein: CASSLPGRPQHF

D gene: TRBD1
J gene: TRBJ2-2
V gene: TRBV5-4
clone size: -
CDR3 DNA: TGCGCCAGCAGCCAAGGGGGCGTTGGCACCGGGGAGCTGTTTTTT
CDR3 protein: CASSQGGVGTGELFF

D gene: -
J gene: TRBJ1-2
V gene: TRBV7-2
clone size: -
CDR3 DNA: TGCGCCAGCAACCCGGGGGACAATAACTATGGCTACACCTTC
CDR3 protein: CASNPGDNNYGYTF

D gene: -
J gene: TRBJ2-7
V gene: TRBV24-1
clone size: -
CDR3 DNA: TGTGCCACCAGTGATGGCGGGAAGCCCTACGAGCAGTACTTC
CDR3 protein: CATSDGGKPYEQYF

D gene: -
J gene: TRBJ1-6
V gene: TRBV24-1
clone size: -
CDR3 DNA: TGTGCCACCAGTGGGGCAGGATCACCCCTCCACTTT
CDR3 protein: CATSGAGSPLHF

D gene: -
J gene: TRBJ2-5
V gene: TRBV2
clone size: -
CDR3 DNA: TGTGCCAGCAATCGGGCGGGCGGGTATGCGACCCAGTACTTC
CDR3 protein: CASNRAGGYATQYF

D gene: -
J gene: TRBJ1-3
V gene: TRBV2
clone size: -
CDR3 DNA: TGTGCCAGCGACGTGAGGGGCTCTGGAAACACCATATATTTT
CDR3 protein: CASDVRGSGNTIYF

D gene: TRBD2
J gene: TRBJ2-6
V gene: TRBV19
clone size: -
CDR3 DNA: TGTGCCAGTAGTCGGAGCGGGGCCTACGTCCTGACTTTC
CDR3 protein: CASSRSGAYVLTF

D gene: -
J gene: TRBJ2-2
V gene: TRBV2
clone size: -
CDR3 DNA: TGTGCCAGCAGCATACAGAGTTCGAACACCGGGGAGCTGTTTTTT
CDR3 protein: CASSIQSSNTGELFF

D gene: -
J gene: TRBJ2-2
V gene: TRBV7-7
clone size: few
CDR3 DNA: TGTGCTAGCAGCTTGGACCCCGGGACCTACACCGGGGAGCTGTTTTTT
CDR3 protein: CASSLDPGTYTGELFF

D gene: TRBD1
J gene: TRBJ1-2
V gene: TRBV29-1
clone size: many
CDR3 DNA: TGCAGCGTTGAATTTCCAGGGGGCAAGGGCTACACCTTC
CDR3 protein: CSVEFPGGKGYTF

D gene: TRBD1
J gene: TRBJ1-2
V gene: TRBV20-1
clone size: once
CDR3 DNA: TGCAGTGCCCCGAAGGAGACAGGGGGCGCTTCCTATGGCTACACCTTC
CDR3 protein: CSAPKETGGASYGYTF

D gene: TRBD1
J gene: TRBJ1-5
V gene: TRBV7-9
clone size: many
CDR3 DNA: TGTGCCAGCAGCGAGACAGGGGAATTCGGTCAGCCCCAGCATTTT
CDR3 protein: CASSETGEFGQPQHF

D gene: -
J gene: TRBJ2-5
V gene: TRBV12-3/TRBV12-4
clone size: -
CDR3 DNA: TGTGCCAGCAGTACACCGCTAGAGTACCAAGAGACCCAGTACTTC
CDR3 protein: CASSTPLEYQETQYF

D gene: -
J gene: TRBJ2-7
V gene: TRBV5-1
clone size: -
CDR3 DNA: TGTGCCAGCAGCCACGCGTCGGCGGGACCTATCTACGAGCAGTACTTC
CDR3 protein: CASSHASAGPIYEQYF

D gene: TRBD2
J gene: TRBJ2-7
V gene: TRBV6-6
clone size: -
CDR3 DNA: TGTGCCAGCACCGCATTCCTGGGACTAGACTACGAGCAGTACTTC
CDR3 protein: CASTAFLGLDYEQYF

D gene: -
J gene: TRBJ1-2
V gene: TRBV29-1
clone size: -
CDR3 DNA: TGCAGTGCTCGGGGGGAACGGTCTGGCTACACCTTC
CDR3 protein: CSARGERSGYTF

D gene: -
J gene: TRBJ2-5
V gene: TRBV29-1
clone size: -
CDR3 DNA: TGCAGCGTTATCCCCCTTTCAGGGAGAGGCGAGACCCAGTACTTC
CDR3 protein: CSVIPLSGRGETQYF

D gene: -
J gene: TRBJ1-5
V gene: TRBV24-1
clone size: once
CDR3 DNA: TGTGCCACCAGCAACGCTAACAGGGATAGCAATCAGCCCCAGCATTTT
CDR3 protein: CATSNANRDSNQPQHF

D gene: TRBD1
J gene: TRBJ1-5
V gene: TRBV7-8
clone size: -
CDR3 DNA: TGTGCCAGCAGCCAACCGGGACAGGGACTTCAAGGCAATCAGCCCCAGCATTTT
CDR3 protein: CASSQPGQGLQGNQPQHF

D gene: -
J gene: TRBJ2-5
V gene: TRBV10-3
clone size: -
CDR3 DNA: TGTGCCATCAGTGACCGGGTGACAGAGACCCAGTACTTC
CDR3 protein: CAISDRVTETQYF

D gene: TRBD1
J gene: TRBJ2-7
V gene: TRBV7-2
clone size: -
CDR3 DNA: TGTGCCAGCAGCTTAATAGGGGTCGGACAGGCCGTTCTCTACGAGCAGTACTTC
CDR3 protein: CASSLIGVGQAVLYEQYF

D gene: -
J gene: TRBJ2-7
V gene: TRBV12-3/TRBV12-4
clone size: -
CDR3 DNA: TGTGCCACCACAGTGGGGAAGGGCTACGAGCAGTACTTC
CDR3 protein: CATTVGKGYEQYF

D gene: TRBD1
J gene: TRBJ2-7
V gene: TRBV12-3/TRBV12-4
clone size: few
CDR3 DNA: TGTGCCAGCAGTTGGTCTGGACAGGGCTACGAGCAGTACTTC
CDR3 protein: CASSWSGQGYEQYF

D gene: -
J gene: TRBJ2-7
V gene: TRBV7-8
clone size: many
CDR3 DNA: TGTGCCAGCAGCTTAGTCGACAACCACGAGCAGTACTTC
CDR3 protein: CASSLVDNHEQYF